This T cell receptor beta chain originates from a study of blood T cell repertoires in COVID-19. Study details: Whether acute or convalescent, the COVID-19 samples came from the United States, Italy and Spain. PBMCs, B-cell-depleted T cells, or T cells provided the cDNA or gDNA that made up the material.

In the original processing: Reference gene primer amplification gave nucleated cell count estimates. Assay: immunoSEQ multiplex PCR; the TCRdb copy retains only in-frame clones and omits some. V, J and clone size are those of that table, while D and trimming were read from the DNA. This table holds under 200,000 clones, over 70% found once. The length of the CDR3 is 15 residues. From germline, CDR1 is MDHEN and CDR2 SYDVKM. The V end lost 4 bases, the J end lost 1 base, and 13 bases lay between the germline ends. This sequence was found in a man aged 55-75 years with acute or convalescent COVID-19. Material for sequencing was peripheral blood. The rearrangement links TRBV28 to TRBJ1-1; no firm D call. In DNA, the CDR3 is TGTGCCAGCAGTTCTTCTCGGACTGGGAACACTGAAGCTTTCTTT. Translation gives CASSSSRTGNTEAFF.